The entry below gives a single T cell receptor (beta chain) sequence along with its context. Losses at the gene ends were 1 base for V and 7 bases for J; bases not matched to a gene: 8. Germline V gives CDR1 SGHAT, CDR2 FQNNGV. The length of the CDR3 is 16 residues. This sample was taken from a study of blood T cell repertoires in COVID-19. As for the study in general: Researchers got acute and convalescent COVID-19 samples from the United States, Italy and Spain.

In the study's own analysis: It was from reference gene primer amplification that nucleated cell counts were estimated. Clones were sequenced by immunoSEQ multiplex PCR, and TCRdb holds only the in-frame ones, with some missing. V and J calls and clone size come straight from that table; D and trimming were deduced from the DNA. The table has fewer than 350,000 clones, 81% seen once. This TCR derives from a woman aged 60 to 75 with active or convalescent COVID-19. The material sequenced was peripheral blood. This sequence joins TRBV11-2 and TRBJ2-2, with 8 nucleotides matching TRBD2. This CDR3 is CASSLGGGRGSGELFF. The CDR3 DNA reads as TGTGCCAGCAGCTTAGGCGGGGGGCGCGGGAGCGGGGAGCTGTTTTTT. The full variable domain, rest sourced from reference TRBV11-2 and TRBJ2-2, is EAGVAQSPRYKIIEKRQSVAFWCNPISGHATLYWYQQILGQGPKLLIQFQNNGVVDDSQLPKDRFSAERLKGVDSTLKIQPAKLEDSAVYLCASSLGGGRGSGELFFGEGSRLTVL.